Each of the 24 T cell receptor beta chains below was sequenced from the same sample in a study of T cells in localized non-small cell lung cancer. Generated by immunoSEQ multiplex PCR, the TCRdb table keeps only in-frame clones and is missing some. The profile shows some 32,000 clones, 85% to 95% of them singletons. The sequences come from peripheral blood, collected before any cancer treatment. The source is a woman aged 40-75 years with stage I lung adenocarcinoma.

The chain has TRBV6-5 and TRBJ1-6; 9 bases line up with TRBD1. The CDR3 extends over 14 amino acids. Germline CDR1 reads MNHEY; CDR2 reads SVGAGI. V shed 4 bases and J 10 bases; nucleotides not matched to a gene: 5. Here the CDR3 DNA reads TGTGCCAGCAGTTTACAGGGGGCGAACTCACCCCTCCACTTT. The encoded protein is CASSLQGANSPLHF.

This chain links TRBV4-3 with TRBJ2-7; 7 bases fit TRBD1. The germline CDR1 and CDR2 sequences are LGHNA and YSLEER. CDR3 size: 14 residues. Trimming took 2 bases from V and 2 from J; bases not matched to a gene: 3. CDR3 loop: CASSQYRGPYEQYF. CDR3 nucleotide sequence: TGCGCCAGCAGCCAATACAGGGGCCCCTACGAGCAGTACTTC.

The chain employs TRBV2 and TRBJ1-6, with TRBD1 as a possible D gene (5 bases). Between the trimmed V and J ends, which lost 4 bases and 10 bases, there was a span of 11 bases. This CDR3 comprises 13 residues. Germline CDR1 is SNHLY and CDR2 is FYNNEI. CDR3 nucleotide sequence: TGTGCCAGCAGTGTCCAGGGCGAATCACCCCTCCACTTT. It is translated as CASSVQGESPLHF.

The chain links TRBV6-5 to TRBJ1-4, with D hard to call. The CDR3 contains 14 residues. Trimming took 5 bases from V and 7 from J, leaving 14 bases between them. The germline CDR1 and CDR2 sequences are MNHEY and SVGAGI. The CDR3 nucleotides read TGTGCCAGCAGTGAAGGAGGGTCGGGTGAAAAACTGTTTTTT. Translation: CASSEGGSGEKLFF.

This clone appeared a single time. CDR3 sequence reads: CASSSPTSGGVTDTQYF. CDR3 nucleotides: TGTGCCAGCAGCTCGCCAACTAGCGGGGGGGTAACAGATACGCAGTATTTT. The chain carries TRBV7-9 and TRBJ2-3, with 13 bases that match TRBD2. The germline gives CDR1 SEHNR, CDR2 FQNEAQ (reference sequence). V trimming: 4 bases; J trimming: 3 bases; junction bases outside the gene matches: 7. This CDR3 is built from 17 residues.

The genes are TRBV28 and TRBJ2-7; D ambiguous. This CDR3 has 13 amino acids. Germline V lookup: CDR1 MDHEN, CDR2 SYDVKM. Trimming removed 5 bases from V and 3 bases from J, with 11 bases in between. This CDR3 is CASSTSNYYEQYF. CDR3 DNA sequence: TGTGCCAGCAGTACGTCTAATTACTACGAGCAGTACTTC. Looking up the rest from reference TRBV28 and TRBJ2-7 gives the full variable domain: DVKVTQSSRYLVKRTGEKVFLECVQDMDHENMFWYRQDPGLGLRLIYFSYDVKMKEKGDIPEGYSVSREKKERFSLILESASTNQTSMYLCASSTSNYYEQYFGPGTRLTVT.

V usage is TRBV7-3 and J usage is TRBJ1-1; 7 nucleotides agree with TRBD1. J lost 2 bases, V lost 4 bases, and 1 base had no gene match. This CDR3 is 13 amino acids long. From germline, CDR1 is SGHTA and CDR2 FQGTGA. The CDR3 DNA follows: TGTGCCAGCAGCTGGACAGGTAACACTGAAGCTTTCTTT. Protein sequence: CASSWTGNTEAFF.

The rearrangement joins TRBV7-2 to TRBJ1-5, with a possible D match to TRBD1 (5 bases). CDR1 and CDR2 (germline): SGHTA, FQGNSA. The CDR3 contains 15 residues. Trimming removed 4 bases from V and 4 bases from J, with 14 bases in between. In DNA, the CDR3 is TGTGCCAGCAGCTCGGACATCCCCGGAAATCAGCCCCAGCATTTT. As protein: CASSSDIPGNQPQHF.

CDR3 residues: CASSLVGRYEQYF. CDR3 DNA sequence: TGTGCCAGCAGCTTGGTGGGCAGATACGAGCAGTACTTC. This chain uses TRBV5-5 with TRBJ2-7; D gene ambiguous. This CDR3 has 13 residues. The germline CDR1 and CDR2 sequences are SGHKS and YYEKEE (reference sequence). The V and J ends lost 0 bases and 4 bases respectively, with 8 bases between them.

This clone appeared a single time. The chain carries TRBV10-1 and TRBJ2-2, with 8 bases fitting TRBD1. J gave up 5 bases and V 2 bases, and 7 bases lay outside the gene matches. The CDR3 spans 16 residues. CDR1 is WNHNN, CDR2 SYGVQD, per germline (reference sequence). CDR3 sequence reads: CASSEPGGARTGELFF. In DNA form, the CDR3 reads TGCGCCAGCAGTGAGCCAGGGGGCGCGAGGACCGGGGAGCTGTTTTTT.

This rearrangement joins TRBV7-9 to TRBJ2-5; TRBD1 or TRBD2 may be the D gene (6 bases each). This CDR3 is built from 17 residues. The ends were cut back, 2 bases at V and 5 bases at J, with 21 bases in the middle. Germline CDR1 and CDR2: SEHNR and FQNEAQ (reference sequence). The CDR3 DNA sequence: TGTGCCAGCAGCTTACTATCGGCAGGGGAGGTGAGGGAGACCCAGTACTTC. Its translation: CASSLLSAGEVRETQYF.

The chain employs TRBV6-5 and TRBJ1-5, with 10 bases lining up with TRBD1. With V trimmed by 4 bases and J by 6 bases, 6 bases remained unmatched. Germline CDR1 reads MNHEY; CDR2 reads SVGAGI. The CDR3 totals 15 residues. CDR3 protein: CASSWGTGDSQPQHF. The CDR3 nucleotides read TGTGCCAGCAGTTGGGGGACAGGGGATAGTCAGCCCCAGCATTTT.

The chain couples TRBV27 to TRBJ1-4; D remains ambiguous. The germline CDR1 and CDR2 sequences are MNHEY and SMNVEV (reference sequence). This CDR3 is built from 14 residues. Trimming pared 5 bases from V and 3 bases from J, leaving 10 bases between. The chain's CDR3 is CASSRVSANEKLFF. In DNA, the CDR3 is TGTGCCAGCAGTCGGGTGTCGGCTAATGAAAAACTGTTTTTT.

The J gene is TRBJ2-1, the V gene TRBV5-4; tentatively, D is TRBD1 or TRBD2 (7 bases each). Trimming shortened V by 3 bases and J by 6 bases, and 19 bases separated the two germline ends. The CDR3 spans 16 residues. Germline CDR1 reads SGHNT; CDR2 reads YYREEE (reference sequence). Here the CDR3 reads CASSSRGKRESNEQFF. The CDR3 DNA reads TGTGCCAGCAGCTCCAGGGGGAAGCGGGAATCCAATGAGCAGTTCTTC. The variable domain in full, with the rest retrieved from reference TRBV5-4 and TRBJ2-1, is ETGVTQSPTHLIKTRGQQVTLRCSSQSGHNTVSWYQQALGQGPQFIFQYYREEENGRGNFPPRFSGLQFPNYSSELNVNALELDDSALYLCASSSRGKRESNEQFFGPGTRLTVL.

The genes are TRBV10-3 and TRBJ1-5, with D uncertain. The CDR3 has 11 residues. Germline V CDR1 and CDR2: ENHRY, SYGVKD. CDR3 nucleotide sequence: TGTGCGACCGGACGCAATCAGCCCCAGCATTTT. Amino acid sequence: CATGRNQPQHF.

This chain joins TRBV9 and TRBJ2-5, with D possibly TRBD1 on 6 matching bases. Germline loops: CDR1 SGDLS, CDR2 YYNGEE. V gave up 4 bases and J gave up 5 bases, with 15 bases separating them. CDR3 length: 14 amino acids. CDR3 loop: CASSFRGSSETQYF. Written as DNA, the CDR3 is TGTGCCAGCAGCTTCAGGGGAAGTAGCGAGACCCAGTACTTC.

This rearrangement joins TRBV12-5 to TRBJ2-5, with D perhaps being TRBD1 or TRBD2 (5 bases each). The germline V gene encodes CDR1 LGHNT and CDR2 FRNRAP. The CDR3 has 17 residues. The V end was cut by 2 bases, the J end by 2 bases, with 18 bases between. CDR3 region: CASGLTHEGDRQETQYF. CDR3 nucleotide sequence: TGTGCTAGTGGTTTGACCCACGAAGGGGACCGACAAGAGACCCAGTACTTC. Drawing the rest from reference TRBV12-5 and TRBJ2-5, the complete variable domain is DARVTQTPRHKVTEMGQEVTMRCQPILGHNTVFWYRQTMMQGLELLAYFRNRAPLDDSGMPKDRFSAEMPDATLATLKIQPSEPRDSAVYFCASGLTHEGDRQETQYFGPGTRLLVL.

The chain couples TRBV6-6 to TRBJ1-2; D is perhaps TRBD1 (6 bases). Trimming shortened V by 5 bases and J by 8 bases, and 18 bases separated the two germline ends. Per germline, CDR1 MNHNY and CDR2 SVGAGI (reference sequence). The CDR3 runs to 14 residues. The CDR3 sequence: CASSPQGGVSGYTF. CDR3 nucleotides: TGTGCCAGCAGTCCACAGGGAGGTGTAAGCGGCTACACCTTC.

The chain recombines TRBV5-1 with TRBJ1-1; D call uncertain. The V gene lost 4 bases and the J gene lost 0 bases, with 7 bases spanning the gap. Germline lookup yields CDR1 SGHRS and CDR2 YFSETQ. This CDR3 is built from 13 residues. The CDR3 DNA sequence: TGCGCCAGCAGCACGGACCTGAACACTGAAGCTTTCTTT. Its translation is CASSTDLNTEAFF.

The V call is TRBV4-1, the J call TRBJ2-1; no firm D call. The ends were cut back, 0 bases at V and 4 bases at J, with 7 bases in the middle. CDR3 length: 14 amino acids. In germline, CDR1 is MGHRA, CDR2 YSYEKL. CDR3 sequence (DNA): TGCGCCAGCAGCCAAGAGTTGGCTTACAATGAGCAGTTCTTC. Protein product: CASSQELAYNEQFF.

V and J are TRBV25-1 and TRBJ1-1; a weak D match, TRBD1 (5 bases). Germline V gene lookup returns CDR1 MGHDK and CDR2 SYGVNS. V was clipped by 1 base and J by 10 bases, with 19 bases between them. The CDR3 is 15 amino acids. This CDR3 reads CASSELSGVGTRAFF. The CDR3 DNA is TGTGCCAGCAGTGAATTATCGGGGGTGGGGACTCGAGCTTTCTTT.

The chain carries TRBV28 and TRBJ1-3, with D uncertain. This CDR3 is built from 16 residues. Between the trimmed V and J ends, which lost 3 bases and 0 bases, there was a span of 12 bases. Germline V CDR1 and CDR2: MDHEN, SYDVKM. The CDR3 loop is CASSFLVSISGNTIYF. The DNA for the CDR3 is TGTGCCAGCAGTTTCTTGGTCAGCATCTCTGGAAACACCATATATTTT.

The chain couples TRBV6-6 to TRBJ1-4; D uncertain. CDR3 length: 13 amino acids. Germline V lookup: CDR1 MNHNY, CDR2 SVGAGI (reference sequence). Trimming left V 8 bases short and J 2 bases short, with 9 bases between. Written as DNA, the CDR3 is TGTGCCAGCTCTTCGACTACTAATGAAAAACTGTTTTTT. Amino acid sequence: CASSSTTNEKLFF.

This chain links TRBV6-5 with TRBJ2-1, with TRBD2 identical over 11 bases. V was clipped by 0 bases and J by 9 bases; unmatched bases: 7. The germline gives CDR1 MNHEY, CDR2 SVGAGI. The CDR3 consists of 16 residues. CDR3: CASSYSLAGGKGEQFF. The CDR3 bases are TGTGCCAGCAGTTACTCTCTAGCGGGAGGTAAGGGTGAGCAGTTCTTC.